This paragraph reports one T cell receptor beta chain. What it binds is unknown. The entry originates in a study of cytomegalovirus exposure and HLA in healthy donors. The CDR3 covers 16 residues. V lost 5 bases and J 6 bases, leaving 17 bases between the germline ends. Germline assignment: CDR1 SGHAT and CDR2 FQNNGV. Overall study results and limits: That first-cohort TCR clusters tended to co-occur in the 120 or so validation repertoires was found in a later analysis.

TCRdb's copy holds only in-frame clones and misses some; the assay was immunoSEQ multiplex PCR. This sample has around 300,000 clones; 80% to 90% occur once, and the top ten carry around 1%. The sequenced material came from PBMCs. The sequence came from a woman between 18 and 29 years old in good health and CMV-seronegative. This chain links TRBV11-2 with TRBJ1-6, with D tentatively TRBD1 (5 bases). The CDR3 nucleotides are TGTGCCAGCAGCGAAGTACAGGTCTCGGGTAATTCACCCCTCCACTTT. This encodes CASSEVQVSGNSPLHF.